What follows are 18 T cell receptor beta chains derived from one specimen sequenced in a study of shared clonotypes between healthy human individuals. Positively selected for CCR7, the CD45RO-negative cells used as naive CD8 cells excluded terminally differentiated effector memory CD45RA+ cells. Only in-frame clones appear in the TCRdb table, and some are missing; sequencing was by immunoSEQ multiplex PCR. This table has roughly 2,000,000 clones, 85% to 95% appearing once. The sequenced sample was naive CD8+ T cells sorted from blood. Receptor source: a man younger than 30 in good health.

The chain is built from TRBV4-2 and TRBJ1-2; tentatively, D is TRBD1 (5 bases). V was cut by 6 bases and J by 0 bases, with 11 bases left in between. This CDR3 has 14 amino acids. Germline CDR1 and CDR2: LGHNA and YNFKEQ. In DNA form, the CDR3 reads TGTGCCAGCAGACCCCAGGGAACTAACTATGGCTACACCTTC. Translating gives CASRPQGTNYGYTF.

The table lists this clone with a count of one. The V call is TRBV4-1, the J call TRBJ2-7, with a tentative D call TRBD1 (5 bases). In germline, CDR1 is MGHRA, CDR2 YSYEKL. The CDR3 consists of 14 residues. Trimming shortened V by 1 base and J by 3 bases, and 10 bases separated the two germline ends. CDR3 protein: CASSQVSGYYEQYF. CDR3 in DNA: TGCGCCAGCAGCCAAGTTTCAGGGTACTACGAGCAGTACTTC.

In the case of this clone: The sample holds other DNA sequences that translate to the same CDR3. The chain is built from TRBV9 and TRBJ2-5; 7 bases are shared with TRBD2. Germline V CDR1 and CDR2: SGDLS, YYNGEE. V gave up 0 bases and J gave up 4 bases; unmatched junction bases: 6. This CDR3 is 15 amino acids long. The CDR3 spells CASSVAGGEGETQYF. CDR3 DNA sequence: TGTGCCAGCAGCGTAGCGGGGGGTGAGGGAGAGACCCAGTACTTC.

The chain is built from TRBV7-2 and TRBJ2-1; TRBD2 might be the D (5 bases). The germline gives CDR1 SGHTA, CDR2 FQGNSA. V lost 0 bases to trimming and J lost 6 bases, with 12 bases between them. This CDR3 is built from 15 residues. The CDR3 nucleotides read TGTGCCAGCAGCTTAGCTCCTAGCTGGGTCAATGAGCAGTTCTTC. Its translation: CASSLAPSWVNEQFF.

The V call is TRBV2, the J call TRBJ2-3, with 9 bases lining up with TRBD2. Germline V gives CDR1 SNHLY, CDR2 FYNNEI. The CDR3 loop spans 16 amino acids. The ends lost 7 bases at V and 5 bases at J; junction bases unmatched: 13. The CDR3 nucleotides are TGTGCCAGCAATCGGCTAGCGGGACCCGCCGGAGATACGCAGTATTTT. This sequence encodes CASNRLAGPAGDTQYF. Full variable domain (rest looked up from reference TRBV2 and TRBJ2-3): EPEVTQTPSHQVTQMGQEVILRCVPISNHLYFYWYRQILGQKVEFLVSFYNNEISEKSEIFDDQFSVERPDGSNFTLKIRSTKLEDSAMYFCASNRLAGPAGDTQYFGPGTRLTVL.

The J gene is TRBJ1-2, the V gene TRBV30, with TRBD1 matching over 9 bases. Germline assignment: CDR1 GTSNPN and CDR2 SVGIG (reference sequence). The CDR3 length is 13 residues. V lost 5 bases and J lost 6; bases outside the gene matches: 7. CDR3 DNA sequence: TGTGCCTGGGGGGACAGGGAGATTCATGGCTACACCTTC. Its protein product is CAWGDREIHGYTF.

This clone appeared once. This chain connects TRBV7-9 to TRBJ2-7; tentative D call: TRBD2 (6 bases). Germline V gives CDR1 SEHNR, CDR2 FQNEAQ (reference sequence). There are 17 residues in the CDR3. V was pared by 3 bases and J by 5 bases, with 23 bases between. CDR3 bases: TGTGCCAGCAGCTTCATCCTCGGGAGCGACTACCGGAACGAGCAGTACTTC. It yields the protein CASSFILGSDYRNEQYF.

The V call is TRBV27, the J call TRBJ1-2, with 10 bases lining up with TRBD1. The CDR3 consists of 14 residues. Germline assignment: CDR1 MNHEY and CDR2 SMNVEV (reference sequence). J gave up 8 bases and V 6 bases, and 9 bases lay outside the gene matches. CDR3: CASSSGDRGGGYTF. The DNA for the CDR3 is TGTGCCAGCAGCTCAGGGGACAGGGGTGGGGGCTACACCTTC.

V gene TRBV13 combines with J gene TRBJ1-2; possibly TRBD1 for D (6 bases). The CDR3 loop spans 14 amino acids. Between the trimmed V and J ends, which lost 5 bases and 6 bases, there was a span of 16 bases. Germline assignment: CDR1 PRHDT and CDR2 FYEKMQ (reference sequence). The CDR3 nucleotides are TGTGCCAGCAGCCAATGGGACACCGGACATGGCTACACCTTC. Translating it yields CASSQWDTGHGYTF.

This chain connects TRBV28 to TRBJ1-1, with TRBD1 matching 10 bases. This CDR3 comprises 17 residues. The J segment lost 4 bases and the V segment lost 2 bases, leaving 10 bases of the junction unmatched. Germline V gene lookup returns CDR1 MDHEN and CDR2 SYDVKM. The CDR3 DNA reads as TGTGCCAGCAGTTTACGGGGACAGGGGTATTTGGGCACTGAAGCTTTCTTT. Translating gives CASSLRGQGYLGTEAFF. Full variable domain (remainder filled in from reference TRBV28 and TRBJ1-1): DVKVTQSSRYLVKRTGEKVFLECVQDMDHENMFWYRQDPGLGLRLIYFSYDVKMKEKGDIPEGYSVSREKKERFSLILESASTNQTSMYLCASSLRGQGYLGTEAFFGQGTRLTVV.

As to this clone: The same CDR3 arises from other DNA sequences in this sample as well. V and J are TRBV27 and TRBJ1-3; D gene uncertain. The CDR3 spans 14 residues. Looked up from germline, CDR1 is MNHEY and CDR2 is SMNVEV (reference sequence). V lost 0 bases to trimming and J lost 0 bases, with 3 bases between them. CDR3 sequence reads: CASSLSGSGNTIYF. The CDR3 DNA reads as TGTGCCAGCAGTTTATCGGGCTCTGGAAACACCATATATTTT.

CDR3 in amino acids: CASRQGSAEAFF. The CDR3 coding sequence is TGTGCCAGCAGACAGGGAAGCGCTGAAGCTTTCTTT. The V call is TRBV6-5, the J call TRBJ1-1; D is possibly TRBD1 (6 bases). Looked up from germline, CDR1 is MNHEY and CDR2 is SVGAGI. This CDR3 comprises 12 residues. Trimming left V 6 bases short and J 6 bases short, with 11 bases between.

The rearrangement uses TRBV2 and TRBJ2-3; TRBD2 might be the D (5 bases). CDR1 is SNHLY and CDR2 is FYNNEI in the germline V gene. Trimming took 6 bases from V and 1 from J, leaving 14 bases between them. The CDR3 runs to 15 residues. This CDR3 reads CASRPTAGGTDTQYF. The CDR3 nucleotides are TGTGCCAGCAGACCAACGGCCGGGGGCACAGATACGCAGTATTTT.

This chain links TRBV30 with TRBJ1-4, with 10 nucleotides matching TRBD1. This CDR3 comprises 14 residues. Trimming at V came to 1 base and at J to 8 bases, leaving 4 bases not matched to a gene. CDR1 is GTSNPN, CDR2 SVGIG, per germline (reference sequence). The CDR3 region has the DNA TGTGCCTGGAGTGGGGGGACAGGGGACGAAAAACTGTTTTTT. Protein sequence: CAWSGGTGDEKLFF.

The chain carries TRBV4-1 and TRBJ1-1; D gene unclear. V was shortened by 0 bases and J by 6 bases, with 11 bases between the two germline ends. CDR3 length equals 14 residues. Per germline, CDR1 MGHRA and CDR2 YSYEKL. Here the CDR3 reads CASSQEFERAEAFF. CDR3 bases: TGCGCCAGCAGCCAAGAATTCGAGCGCGCTGAAGCTTTCTTT.

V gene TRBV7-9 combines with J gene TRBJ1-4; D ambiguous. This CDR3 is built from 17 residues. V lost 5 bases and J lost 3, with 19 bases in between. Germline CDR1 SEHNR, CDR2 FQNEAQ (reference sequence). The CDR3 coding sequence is TGTGCCAGCAGCCCTCCCTTCACGGGCGGAGCTAATGAAAAACTGTTTTTT. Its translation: CASSPPFTGGANEKLFF.

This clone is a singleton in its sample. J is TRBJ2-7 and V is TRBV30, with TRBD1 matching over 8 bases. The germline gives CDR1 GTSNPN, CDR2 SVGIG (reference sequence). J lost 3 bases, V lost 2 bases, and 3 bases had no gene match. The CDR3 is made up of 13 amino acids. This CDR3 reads CAWSFTGGYEQYF. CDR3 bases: TGTGCCTGGAGTTTTACAGGGGGCTACGAGCAGTACTTC.

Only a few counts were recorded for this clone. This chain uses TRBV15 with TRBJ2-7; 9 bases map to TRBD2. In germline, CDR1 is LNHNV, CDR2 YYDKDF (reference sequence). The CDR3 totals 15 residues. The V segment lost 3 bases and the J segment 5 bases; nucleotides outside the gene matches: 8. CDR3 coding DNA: TGTGCCACCAGCAGGGAGCCGGGACTAGCAAACGAGCAGTACTTC. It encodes CATSREPGLANEQYF.